These T cell receptor beta chains were read from a single sample in a study of blood T cell repertoires in COVID-19. Assay used: immunoSEQ multiplex PCR; TCRdb lists only in-frame clones, some missing. The sample contains over 400,000 clones, approximately 90% of which appear only once. The material sequenced was PBMCs or T cells enriched from blood (not recorded which). Source of these receptors: a woman in her sixties who had recovered from COVID-19. CDR3s include the opening cysteine and the closing phenylalanine or tryptophan. A D gene is named only where the DNA matches it firmly. Expanded clones get a size class; other rows say once, few or many, or leave the size out.

J gene	V gene	clone size	D gene	CDR3 protein	CDR3 DNA
TRBJ2-1	TRBV11-2	NA	TRBD1	CASSPRTGTMYNEQFF	TGTGCCAGCAGCCCGCGGACAGGGACCATGTACAATGAGCAGTTCTTC
TRBJ2-2	TRBV2	many	NA	CASRALENTGELFF	TGTGCCAGCAGGGCTCTCGAGAACACCGGGGAGCTGTTTTTT
TRBJ1-2	TRBV19	NA	TRBD1	CASVDRATSYGYTF	TGTGCCAGTGTCGACAGGGCTACTTCTTATGGCTACACCTTC
TRBJ1-6	TRBV4-2	NA	NA	CASSQAHGGVSGSPLHF	TGTGCCAGCAGCCAAGCCCACGGAGGGGTTTCTGGCTCACCCCTCCACTTT
TRBJ1-6	TRBV5-8	NA	NA	CASSRGSSYNSPLHF	TGTGCCAGCAGCCGAGGGAGCTCCTATAATTCACCCCTCCACTTT
TRBJ1-5	TRBV19	NA	TRBD1	CASSTRTGINQPQHF	TGTGCCAGTAGTACCCGGACAGGGATCAATCAGCCCCAGCATTTT
TRBJ1-3	TRBV19	once	TRBD1	CASSPRGQGAGNTIYF	TGTGCCAGTAGTCCTAGGGGACAGGGAGCTGGAAACACCATATATTTT
TRBJ1-4	TRBV4-1	NA	NA	CASSSEGRKEKLFF	TGCGCCAGCAGTTCTGAGGGAAGGAAGGAAAAACTGTTTTTT
TRBJ1-2	TRBV10-2	NA	NA	CASSEGQSYYGYTF	TGCGCCAGCAGTGAAGGACAGTCCTACTATGGCTACACCTTC
TRBJ1-3	TRBV10-1	NA	NA	CASSSGLSGNTIYF	TGCGCCAGCAGTTCCGGACTCTCTGGAAACACCATATATTTT
TRBJ2-4	TRBV6-5	once	TRBD1	CASIGQGAENIQYF	TGTGCCAGCATCGGACAGGGGGCGGAAAACATTCAGTACTTC
TRBJ2-2	TRBV28	NA	NA	CASRRGGTGELFF	TGTGCCAGCAGGAGGGGGGGGACCGGGGAGCTGTTTTTT
TRBJ1-1	TRBV3-1/TRBV3-2	NA	NA	CASSQDWGRGNTEAFF	TGTGCCAGCAGCCAAGATTGGGGGAGGGGGAACACTGAAGCTTTCTTT
TRBJ2-7	TRBV5-4	NA	TRBD1	CASSIDRDGEQYF	TGTGCCAGCAGCATCGACAGGGATGGCGAGCAGTACTTC
TRBJ2-2	TRBV6-1	NA	NA	CASSEERSELFF	TGTGCCAGCAGTGAAGAGAGGTCTGAGCTGTTTTTT
TRBJ2-2	TRBV2	NA	TRBD2	CASRTGTSDTGELFF	TGTGCCAGCAGGACCGGGACTAGCGACACCGGGGAGCTGTTTTTT
TRBJ1-5	TRBV19	NA	NA	CASSMGGDFNNQPQHF	TGTGCCAGTAGTATGGGGGGTGATTTTAACAATCAGCCCCAGCATTTT
TRBJ2-1	TRBV13	once	NA	CASSLRADSYNEQFF	TGTGCCAGCAGCTTACGTGCAGACTCCTACAATGAGCAGTTCTTC
TRBJ1-4	TRBV3-1/TRBV3-2	NA	TRBD1	CASSPGQGGNEKLFF	TGTGCCAGCAGCCCCGGACAGGGGGGAAATGAAAAACTGTTTTTT
TRBJ1-4	TRBV20-1	NA	NA	CSASYPGRHEKLFF	TGCAGTGCTAGTTATCCAGGGCGACATGAAAAACTGTTTTTT
TRBJ2-7	TRBV5-1	NA	TRBD1	CASSKGAPGPSYEQYF	TGCGCCAGCAGTAAGGGGGCCCCCGGGCCGTCCTACGAGCAGTACTTC
TRBJ1-5	TRBV6-5	NA	TRBD1	CASRAGTGINQPQHF	TGTGCCAGCAGGGCAGGGACAGGGATCAATCAGCCCCAGCATTTT
TRBJ2-5	TRBV2	NA	TRBD2	CASSEPRGGETQYF	TGTGCCAGCAGTGAACCGAGGGGAGGGGAGACCCAGTACTTC
TRBJ2-5	TRBV7-9	NA	NA	CASTLEGKETQYF	TGTGCCAGCACCCTCGAGGGCAAAGAGACCCAGTACTTC
TRBJ2-1	TRBV18	NA	TRBD1	CASSPSLERGHNEQFF	TGTGCCAGCTCACCGAGCCTCGAAAGGGGGCACAATGAGCAGTTCTTC
TRBJ1-6	TRBV30	once	NA	CAWEGRGNSPLHF	TGTGCCTGGGAGGGCAGGGGTAATTCACCCCTCCACTTT
TRBJ1-5	TRBV6-5	NA	TRBD1	CASSYPDRESQPQHF	TGTGCCAGCAGTTACCCAGACAGGGAAAGTCAGCCCCAGCATTTT
TRBJ1-6	TRBV2	NA	NA	CASSPGGGSPLHF	TGTGCCAGCAGTCCTGGGGGAGGATCACCCCTCCACTTT
TRBJ2-3	TRBV2	NA	TRBD1	CATTTGGRTDTQYF	TGTGCCACGACGACAGGGGGCAGGACAGATACGCAGTATTTT
TRBJ1-2	TRBV5-1	NA	NA	CASSSQGSKNYGYTF	TGCGCCAGCAGCTCCCAGGGGTCCAAAAACTATGGCTACACCTTC